Below, one TCR beta chain is given with its context. Its antigen remains unidentified. This sample was taken from a study of T cell responses to AZD1222 COVID-19 vaccine. Study outcomes and limitations: Of the AZD1222 recipients, only six or seven were seropositive at baseline.

Only in-frame clones appear in the TCRdb table, and some are missing; sequencing was by immunoSEQ multiplex PCR. The profile shows roughly 200,000 clones, approximately 86% of them singletons. Germline CDR1 MNHEY, CDR2 SVGAGI. The CDR3 has 15 amino acids. The V end was cut by 4 bases, the J end by 5 bases, with 17 bases between. V and J are TRBV6-5 and TRBJ2-5, with a possible D match to TRBD2 (6 bases). This clonotype was obtained from an adult in good health. The source material was peripheral blood, sampled on day 0 of AZD1222 vaccination. The CDR3 DNA sequence: TGTGCCAGCAGTTCCCTGGTTGGGGCGGGGGAGACCCAGTACTTC. It encodes CASSSLVGAGETQYF.